This T cell receptor (beta chain) comes out of a study of tissue T cells after allogeneic stem cell transplantation. Study-level findings and limits: Motif-based clustering found tissue-specific repertoire signatures shared across patients, though few clones were shared. Only a limited share of tissue TCRs appeared in blood or spleen. Sampling depth was limited, and the cohort was small and clinically varied.

The table came from immunoSEQ multiplex PCR; TCRdb's copy has only in-frame clones and leaves some out. The table records about 7,800 clones, over 45% of them present only once. The sample's time point: mouse harvest day 7 after allogeneic transplant. Each mouse received 10^7 T-cell-depleted marrow cells plus 10^6 splenic CD5+ T cells by tail vein. The CDR3 sequence is 12 residues long. The germline V and J ends were trimmed by 4 bases and 4 bases, with 10 bases remaining between them. CDR1 and CDR2 from the germline V gene are SGHSN and HYEKVE. Worth noting for this clone: The antigen remains unidentified. The genes are named according to mouse. With the read ending 1 residue before the CDR3 end, the germline J gene is used to fill in that end.

This rearrangement joins TRBV12-1 to TRBJ2-7; TRBD1 might be the D (6 bases). The sample comprised gut tissue. The receptor was isolated from a female BALB/c mouse given C57BL/6 T cells with graft-versus-host disease after an allogeneic hematopoietic cell transplant. The CDR3 is CASSFRGYEQYF. The part of the CDR3 DNA that was read is TGTGCCAGCTCCTTCAGGGGTTATGAACAGTAC.